This TCR beta chain was retrieved from a study of OX40 agonist ivuxolimab in advanced cancers. Study conclusions and caveats: Clonal expansion in partial responders at 0.1-3.0 mg/kg ranked among the lowest.

Germline values: CDR1 MNHEY, CDR2 SMNVEV (reference sequence). There are 14 residues in the CDR3. Deletions cut 2 bases from V and 4 bases from J, with 11 bases between. Turning to this clone: What it recognizes is unknown.

Sequenced by immunoSEQ multiplex PCR; TCRdb stores in-frame clones only, minus some. The sample consists of around 94,000 clones, 80% to 95% of them appearing once. The sequence was obtained from an adult with an advanced solid tumor such as melanoma, head and neck, liver or kidney cancer. Material: CD4+ or CD8+ T cells sorted from blood, obtained in a trial of the OX40 agonist ivuxolimab. The chain combines TRBV27 with TRBJ1-1; D is unclear. The CDR3 region has the DNA TGTGCCAGCAGTTTAATGGGAATTGGCACTGAAGCTTTCTTT. Amino acid sequence: CASSLMGIGTEAFF.